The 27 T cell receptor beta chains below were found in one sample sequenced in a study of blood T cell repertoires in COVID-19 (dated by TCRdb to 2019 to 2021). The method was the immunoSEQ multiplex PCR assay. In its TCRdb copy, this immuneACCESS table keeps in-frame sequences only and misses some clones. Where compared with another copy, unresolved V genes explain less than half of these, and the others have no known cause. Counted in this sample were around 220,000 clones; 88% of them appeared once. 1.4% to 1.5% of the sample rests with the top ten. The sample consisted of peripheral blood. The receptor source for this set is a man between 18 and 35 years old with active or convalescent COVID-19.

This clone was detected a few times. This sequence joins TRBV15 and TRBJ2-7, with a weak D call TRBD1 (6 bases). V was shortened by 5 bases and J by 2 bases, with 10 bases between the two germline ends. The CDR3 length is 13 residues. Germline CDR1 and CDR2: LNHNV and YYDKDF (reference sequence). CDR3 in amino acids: CATSGDNPYEQYF. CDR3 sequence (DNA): TGTGCCACCAGCGGGGACAACCCCTACGAGCAGTACTTC.

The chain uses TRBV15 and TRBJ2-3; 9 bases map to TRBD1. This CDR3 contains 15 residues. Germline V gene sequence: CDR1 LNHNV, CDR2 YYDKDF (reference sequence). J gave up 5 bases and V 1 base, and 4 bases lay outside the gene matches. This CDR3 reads CATSRATGGIDTQYF. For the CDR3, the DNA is TGTGCCACCAGCAGAGCGACAGGGGGAATAGATACGCAGTATTTT.

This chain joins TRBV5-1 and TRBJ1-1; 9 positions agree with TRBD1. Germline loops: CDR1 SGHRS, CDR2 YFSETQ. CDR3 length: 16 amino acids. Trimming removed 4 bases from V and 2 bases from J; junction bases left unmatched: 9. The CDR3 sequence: CASSRDRAHPNTEAFF. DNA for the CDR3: TGCGCCAGCAGCCGGGACAGGGCCCACCCTAACACTGAAGCTTTCTTT.

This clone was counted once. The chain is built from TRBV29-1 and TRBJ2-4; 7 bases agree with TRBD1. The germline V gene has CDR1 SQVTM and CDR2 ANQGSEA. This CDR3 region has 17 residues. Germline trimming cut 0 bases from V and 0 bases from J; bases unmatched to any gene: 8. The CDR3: CSVEEGRGRLAKNIQYF. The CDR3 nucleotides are TGCAGCGTTGAAGAGGGCAGGGGGAGATTAGCCAAAAACATTCAGTACTTC.

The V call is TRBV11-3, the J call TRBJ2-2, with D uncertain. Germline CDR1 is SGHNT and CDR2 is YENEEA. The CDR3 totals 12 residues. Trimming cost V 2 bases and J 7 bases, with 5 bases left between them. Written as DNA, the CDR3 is TGTGCCAGCAGCTTAATGTACGGGGAGCTGTTTTTT. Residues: CASSLMYGELFF.

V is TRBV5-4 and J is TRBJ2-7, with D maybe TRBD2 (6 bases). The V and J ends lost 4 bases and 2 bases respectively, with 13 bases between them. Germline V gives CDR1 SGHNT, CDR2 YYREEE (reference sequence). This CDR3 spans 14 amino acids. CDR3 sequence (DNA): TGTGCCAGCAGCCATGCTAGCGACCCCTACGAGCAGTACTTC. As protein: CASSHASDPYEQYF.

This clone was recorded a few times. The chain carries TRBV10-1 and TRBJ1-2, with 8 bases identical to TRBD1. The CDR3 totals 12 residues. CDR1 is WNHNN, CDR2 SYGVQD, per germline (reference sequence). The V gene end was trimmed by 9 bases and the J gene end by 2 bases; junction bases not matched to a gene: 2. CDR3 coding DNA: TGCGCCAGTTGGGACAGGAACTATGGCTACACCTTC. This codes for CASWDRNYGYTF.

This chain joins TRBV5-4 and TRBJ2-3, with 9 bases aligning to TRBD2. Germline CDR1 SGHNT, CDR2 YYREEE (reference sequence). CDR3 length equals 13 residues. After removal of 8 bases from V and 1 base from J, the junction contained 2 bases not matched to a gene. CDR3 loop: CASRTSGTDTQYF. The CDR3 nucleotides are TGTGCCAGTCGGACTAGCGGCACAGATACGCAGTATTTT. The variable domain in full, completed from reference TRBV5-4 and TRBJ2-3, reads ETGVTQSPTHLIKTRGQQVTLRCSSQSGHNTVSWYQQALGQGPQFIFQYYREEENGRGNFPPRFSGLQFPNYSSELNVNALELDDSALYLCASRTSGTDTQYFGPGTRLTVL.

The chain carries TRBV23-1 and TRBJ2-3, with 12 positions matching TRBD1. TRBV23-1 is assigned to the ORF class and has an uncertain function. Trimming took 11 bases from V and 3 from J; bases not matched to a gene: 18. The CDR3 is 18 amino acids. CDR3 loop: CALRARWDRGPLTDTQYF. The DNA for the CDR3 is TGCGCCCTCCGCGCCAGATGGGACAGGGGGCCCCTGACAGATACGCAGTATTTT.

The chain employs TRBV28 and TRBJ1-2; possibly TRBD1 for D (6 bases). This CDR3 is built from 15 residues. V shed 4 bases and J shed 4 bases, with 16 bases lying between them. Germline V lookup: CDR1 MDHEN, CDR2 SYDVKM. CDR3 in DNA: TGTGCCAGCAGTTGGGGGGGCAGATCGTCCTATGGCTACACCTTC. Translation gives CASSWGGRSSYGYTF.

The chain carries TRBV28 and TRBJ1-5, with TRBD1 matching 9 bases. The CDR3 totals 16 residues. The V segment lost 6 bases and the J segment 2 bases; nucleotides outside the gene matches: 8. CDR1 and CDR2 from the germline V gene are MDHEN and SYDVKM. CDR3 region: CASRFPRTGGNQPQHF. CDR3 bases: TGTGCCAGCAGGTTTCCCAGGACAGGGGGCAATCAGCCCCAGCATTTT.

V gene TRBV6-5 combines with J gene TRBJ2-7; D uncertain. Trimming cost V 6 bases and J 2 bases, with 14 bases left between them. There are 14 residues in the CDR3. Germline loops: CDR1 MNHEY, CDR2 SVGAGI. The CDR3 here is CASSRLLLPYEQYF. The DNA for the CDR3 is TGTGCCAGCAGCCGCCTACTACTCCCCTACGAGCAGTACTTC.

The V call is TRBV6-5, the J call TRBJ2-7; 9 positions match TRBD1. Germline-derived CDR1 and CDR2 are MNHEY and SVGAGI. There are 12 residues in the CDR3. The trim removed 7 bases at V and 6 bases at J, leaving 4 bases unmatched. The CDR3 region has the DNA TGTGCCAGCACGGGACAGGGTTTCGAGCAGTACTTC. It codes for CASTGQGFEQYF.

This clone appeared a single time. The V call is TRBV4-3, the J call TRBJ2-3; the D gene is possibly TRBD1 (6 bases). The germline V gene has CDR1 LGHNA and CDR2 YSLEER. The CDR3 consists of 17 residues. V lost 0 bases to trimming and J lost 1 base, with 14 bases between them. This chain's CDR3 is CASSQDQWDTGTDTQYF. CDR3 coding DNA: TGCGCCAGCAGCCAAGATCAGTGGGACACGGGCACAGATACGCAGTATTTT.

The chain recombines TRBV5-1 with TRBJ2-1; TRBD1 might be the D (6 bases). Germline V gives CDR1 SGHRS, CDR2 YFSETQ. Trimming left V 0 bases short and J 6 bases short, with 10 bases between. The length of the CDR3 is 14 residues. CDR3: CASSLGQDSNEQFF. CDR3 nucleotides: TGCGCCAGCAGCTTGGGACAGGACTCCAATGAGCAGTTCTTC.

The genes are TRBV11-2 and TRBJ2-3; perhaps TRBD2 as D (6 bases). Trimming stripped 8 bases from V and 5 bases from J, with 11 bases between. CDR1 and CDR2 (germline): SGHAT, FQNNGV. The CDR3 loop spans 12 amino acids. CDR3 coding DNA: TGTGCCAGCGGAGGGACGCGAGATACGCAGTATTTT. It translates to CASGGTRDTQYF. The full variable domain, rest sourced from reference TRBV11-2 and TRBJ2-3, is EAGVAQSPRYKIIEKRQSVAFWCNPISGHATLYWYQQILGQGPKLLIQFQNNGVVDDSQLPKDRFSAERLKGVDSTLKIQPAKLEDSAVYLCASGGTRDTQYFGPGTRLTVL.

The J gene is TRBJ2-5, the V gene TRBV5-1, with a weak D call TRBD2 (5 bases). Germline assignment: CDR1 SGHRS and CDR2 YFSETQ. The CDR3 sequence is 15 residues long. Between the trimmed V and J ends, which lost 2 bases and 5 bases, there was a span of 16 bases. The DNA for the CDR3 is TGCGCCAGCAGCTTCGAACGGGATCCCGGGGAGACCCAGTACTTC. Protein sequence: CASSFERDPGETQYF.

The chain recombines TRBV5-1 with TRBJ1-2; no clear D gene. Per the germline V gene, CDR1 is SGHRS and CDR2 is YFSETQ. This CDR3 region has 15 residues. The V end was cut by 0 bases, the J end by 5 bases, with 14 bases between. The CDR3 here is CASSLASGRSYGYTF. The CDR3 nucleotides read TGCGCCAGCAGCTTGGCTTCGGGGAGGTCATATGGCTACACCTTC.

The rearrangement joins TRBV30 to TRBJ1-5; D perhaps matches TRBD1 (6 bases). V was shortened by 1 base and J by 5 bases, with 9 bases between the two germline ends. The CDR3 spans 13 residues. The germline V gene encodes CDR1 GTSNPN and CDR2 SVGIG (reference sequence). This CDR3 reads CAWSDQGYQPQHF. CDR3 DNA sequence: TGTGCCTGGAGTGACCAGGGGTATCAGCCCCAGCATTTT.

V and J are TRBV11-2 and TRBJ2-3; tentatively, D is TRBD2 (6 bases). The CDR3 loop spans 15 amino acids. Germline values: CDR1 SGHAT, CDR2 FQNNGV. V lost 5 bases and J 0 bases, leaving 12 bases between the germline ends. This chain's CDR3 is CASSRRETSTDTQYF. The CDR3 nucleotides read TGTGCCAGCAGCCGACGGGAGACTAGCACAGATACGCAGTATTTT.

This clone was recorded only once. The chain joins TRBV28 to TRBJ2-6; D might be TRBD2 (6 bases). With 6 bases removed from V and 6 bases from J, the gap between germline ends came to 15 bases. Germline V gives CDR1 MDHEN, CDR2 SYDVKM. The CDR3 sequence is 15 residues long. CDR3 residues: CASRGGLRAANVLTF. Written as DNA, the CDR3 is TGTGCCAGCAGGGGGGGACTGCGCGCGGCCAACGTCCTGACTTTC.

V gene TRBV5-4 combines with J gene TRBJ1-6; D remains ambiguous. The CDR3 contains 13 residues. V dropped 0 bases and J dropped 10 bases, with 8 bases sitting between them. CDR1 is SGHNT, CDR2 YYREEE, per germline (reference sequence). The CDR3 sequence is CASSLDGTSPLHF. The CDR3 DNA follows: TGTGCCAGCAGCTTGGATGGCACCTCACCCCTCCACTTT.

CDR3 nucleotide sequence: TGTGCCAGCAGGTCGTACAGGGAGAACACTGAAGCTTTCTTT. Protein product: CASRSYRENTEAFF. The J gene is TRBJ1-1, the V gene TRBV5-4, with D maybe TRBD1 (6 bases). Germline loops: CDR1 SGHNT, CDR2 YYREEE (reference sequence). Trimming took 5 bases from V and 1 from J, leaving 12 bases between them. This CDR3 has 14 amino acids.

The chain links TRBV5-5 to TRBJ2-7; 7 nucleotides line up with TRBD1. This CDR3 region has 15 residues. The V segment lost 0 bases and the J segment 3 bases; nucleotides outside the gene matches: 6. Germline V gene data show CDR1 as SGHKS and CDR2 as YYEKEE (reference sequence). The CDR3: CASSLGGGFFYEQYF. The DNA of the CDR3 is TGTGCCAGCAGCTTGGGAGGGGGCTTCTTCTACGAGCAGTACTTC.

The CDR3 spells CATSDLDTRNNEQFF. In nucleotides, the CDR3 is TGTGCCACCAGTGATTTAGACACAAGAAACAATGAGCAGTTCTTC. The gene calls are TRBV24-1 and TRBJ2-1; no firm D call. Germline V gene lookup returns CDR1 KGHDR and CDR2 SFDVKD. This CDR3 is 15 amino acids long. V was clipped by 1 base and J by 5 bases, with 11 bases between them.

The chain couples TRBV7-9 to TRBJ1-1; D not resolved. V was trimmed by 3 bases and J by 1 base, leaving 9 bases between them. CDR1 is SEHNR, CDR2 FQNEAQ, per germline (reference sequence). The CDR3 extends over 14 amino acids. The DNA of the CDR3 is TGTGCCAGCAGCTTTGGCCGAACGAACACTGAAGCTTTCTTT. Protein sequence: CASSFGRTNTEAFF. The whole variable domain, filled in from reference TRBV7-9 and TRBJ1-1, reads DTGVSQNPRHKITKRGQNVTFRCDPISEHNRLYWYRQTLGQGPEFLTYFQNEAQLEKSRLLSDRFSAERPKGSFSTLEIQRTEQGDSAMYLCASSFGRTNTEAFFGQGTRLTVV.

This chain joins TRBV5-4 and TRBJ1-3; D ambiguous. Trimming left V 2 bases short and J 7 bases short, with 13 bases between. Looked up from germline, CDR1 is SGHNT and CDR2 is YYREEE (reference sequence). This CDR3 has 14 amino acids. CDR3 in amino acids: CASSFDQVSNTIYF. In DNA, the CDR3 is TGTGCCAGCAGCTTTGATCAGGTGTCCAACACCATATATTTT.